This TCR beta chain was sequenced in a study of T cell responses to AZD1222 COVID-19 vaccine. TCRdb keeps only in-frame clones here, not all; method: immunoSEQ multiplex PCR. The sample has 100,000 to 150,000 clones; around 87% are singletons. V lost 2 bases to trimming and J lost 0 bases, with 8 bases between them. The germline V gene has CDR1 SGDLS and CDR2 YYNGEE. The length of the CDR3 is 15 residues. Overall study results and limits: Reports say nearly half of spike-specific TCRs go after unmutated variant regions.

Concerning this clone itself: The antigen is unknown.

J is TRBJ2-2 and V is TRBV9; D is uncertain. Sequencing used peripheral blood, obtained on day 0 of AZD1222 vaccination. This sequence was found in an adult in good health. The CDR3 protein is CASSVGLTNTGELFF. The CDR3 nucleotides read TGTGCCAGCAGCGTGGGCCTAACGAACACCGGGGAGCTGTTTTTT. Full variable domain (rest looked up from reference TRBV9 and TRBJ2-2): DSGVTQTPKHLITATGQRVTLRCSPRSGDLSVYWYQQSLDQGLQFLIQYYNGEERAKGNILERFSAQQFPDLHSELNLSSLELGDSALYFCASSVGLTNTGELFFGEGSRLTVL.